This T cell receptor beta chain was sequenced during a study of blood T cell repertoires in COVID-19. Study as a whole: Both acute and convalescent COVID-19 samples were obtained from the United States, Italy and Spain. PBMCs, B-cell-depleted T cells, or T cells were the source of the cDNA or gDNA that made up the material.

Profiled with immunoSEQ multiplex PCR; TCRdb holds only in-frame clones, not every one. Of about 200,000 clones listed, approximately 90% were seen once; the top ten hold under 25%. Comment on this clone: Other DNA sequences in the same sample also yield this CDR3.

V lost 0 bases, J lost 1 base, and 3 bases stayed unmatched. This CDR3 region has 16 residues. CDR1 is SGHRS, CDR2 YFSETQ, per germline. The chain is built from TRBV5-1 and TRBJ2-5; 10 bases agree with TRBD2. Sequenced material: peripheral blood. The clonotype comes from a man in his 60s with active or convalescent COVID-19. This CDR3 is CASSLVVAGGQETQYF. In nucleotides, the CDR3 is TGCGCCAGCAGCTTGGTGGTAGCGGGGGGCCAAGAGACCCAGTACTTC. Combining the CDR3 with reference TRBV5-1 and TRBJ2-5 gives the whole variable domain KAGVTQTPRYLIKTRGQQVTLSCSPISGHRSVSWYQQTPGQGLQFLFEYFSETQRNKGNFPGRFSGRQFSNSRSEMNVSTLELGDSALYLCASSLVVAGGQETQYFGPGTRLLVL.